The present TCR beta chain was sequenced within a study of T-cell reconstitution after alpha-beta-depleted transplantation in children. Points from the study as a whole: Once a year had passed after transplant, T-cell counts and diversity came mostly from newly produced T cells.

The TCRbeta library was prepared with unique molecular identifiers. One entry per CDR3 protein, called by TCRdb with MiXCR from the PCR reads. The table lists 250,000 to 350,000 distinct CDR3 sequences, roughly 25% of them singletons, with 9.5% to 12% in the top ten. Germline V gene data show CDR1 as MNHEY and CDR2 as SMNVEV (reference sequence). With 5 bases removed from V and 6 bases from J, the gap between germline ends came to 19 bases. The CDR3 has 15 amino acids. Notes on this clonotype: Its target is not known.

V is TRBV27 and J is TRBJ1-2; D might be TRBD1 (5 bases). The sequence came from a male patient younger than 18 who had a stem cell transplant for acute lymphoblastic leukemia, so the T cells may come from the graft donor. The sample consisted of PBMCs, mostly from graft donor cells, taken 180 days after TCRalphabeta/CD19-depleted stem cell transplant. CDR3 DNA: TGTGCCAGCAGTCCACGGGGACGGCCCTTTGATGGCTACACCTTC. This gives the protein CASSPRGRPFDGYTF.